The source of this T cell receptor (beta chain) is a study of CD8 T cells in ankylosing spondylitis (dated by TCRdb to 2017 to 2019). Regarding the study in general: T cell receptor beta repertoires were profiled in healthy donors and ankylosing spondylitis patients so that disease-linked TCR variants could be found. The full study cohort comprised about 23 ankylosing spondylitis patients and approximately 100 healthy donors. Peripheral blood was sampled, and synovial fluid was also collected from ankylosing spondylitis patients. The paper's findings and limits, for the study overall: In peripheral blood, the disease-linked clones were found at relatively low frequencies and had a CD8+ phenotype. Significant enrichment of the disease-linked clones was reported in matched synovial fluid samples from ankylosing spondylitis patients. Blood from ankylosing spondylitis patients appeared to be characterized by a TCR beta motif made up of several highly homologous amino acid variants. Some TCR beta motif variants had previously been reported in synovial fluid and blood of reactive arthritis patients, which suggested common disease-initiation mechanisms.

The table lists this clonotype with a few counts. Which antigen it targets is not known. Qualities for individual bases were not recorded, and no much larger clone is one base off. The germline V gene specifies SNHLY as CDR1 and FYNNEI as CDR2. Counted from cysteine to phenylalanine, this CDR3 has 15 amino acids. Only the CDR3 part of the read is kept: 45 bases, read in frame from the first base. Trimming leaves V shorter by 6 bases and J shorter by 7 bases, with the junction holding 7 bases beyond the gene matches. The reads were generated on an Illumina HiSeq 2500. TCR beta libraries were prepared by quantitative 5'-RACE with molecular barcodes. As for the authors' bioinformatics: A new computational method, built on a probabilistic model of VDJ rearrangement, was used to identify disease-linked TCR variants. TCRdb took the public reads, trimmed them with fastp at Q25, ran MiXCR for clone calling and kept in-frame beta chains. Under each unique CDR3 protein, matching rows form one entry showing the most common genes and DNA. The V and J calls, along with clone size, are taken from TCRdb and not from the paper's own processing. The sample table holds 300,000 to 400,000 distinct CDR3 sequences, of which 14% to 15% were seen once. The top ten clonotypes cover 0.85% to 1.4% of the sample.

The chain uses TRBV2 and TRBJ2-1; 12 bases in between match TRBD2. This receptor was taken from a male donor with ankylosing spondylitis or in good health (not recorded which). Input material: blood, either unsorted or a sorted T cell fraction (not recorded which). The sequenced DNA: TGTGCCAGCAGAGAGACTAGCGGGGGAGAAAATGAGCAGTTCTTC. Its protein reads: CASRETSGGENEQFF.